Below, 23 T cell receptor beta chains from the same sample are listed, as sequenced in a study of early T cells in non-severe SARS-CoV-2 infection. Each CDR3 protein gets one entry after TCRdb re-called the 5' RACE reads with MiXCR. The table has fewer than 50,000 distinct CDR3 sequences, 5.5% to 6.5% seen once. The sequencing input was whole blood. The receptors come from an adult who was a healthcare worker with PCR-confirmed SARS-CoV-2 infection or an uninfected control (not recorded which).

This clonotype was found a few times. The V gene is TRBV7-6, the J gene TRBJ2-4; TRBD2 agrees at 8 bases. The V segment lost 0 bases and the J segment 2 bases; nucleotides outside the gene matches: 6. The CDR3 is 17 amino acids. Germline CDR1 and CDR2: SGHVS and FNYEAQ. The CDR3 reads CASSLAWRGAPKNIQYF. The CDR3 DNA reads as TGTGCCAGCAGCTTAGCGTGGCGGGGGGCACCCAAAAACATTCAGTACTTC.

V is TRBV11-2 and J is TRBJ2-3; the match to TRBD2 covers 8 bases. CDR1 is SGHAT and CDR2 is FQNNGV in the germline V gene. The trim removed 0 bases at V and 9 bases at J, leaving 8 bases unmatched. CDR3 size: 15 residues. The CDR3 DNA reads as TGTGCCAGCAGCTTAGAGGGAAGCGGGGGCGGAACGCAGTATTTT. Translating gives CASSLEGSGGGTQYF.

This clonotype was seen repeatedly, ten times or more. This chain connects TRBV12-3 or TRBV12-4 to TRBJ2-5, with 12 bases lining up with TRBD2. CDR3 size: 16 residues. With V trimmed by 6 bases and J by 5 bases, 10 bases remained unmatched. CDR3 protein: CASSRRLAGVRETQYF. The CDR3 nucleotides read TGTGCCAGCAGCCGGAGACTAGCGGGGGTCAGGGAGACCCAGTACTTC.

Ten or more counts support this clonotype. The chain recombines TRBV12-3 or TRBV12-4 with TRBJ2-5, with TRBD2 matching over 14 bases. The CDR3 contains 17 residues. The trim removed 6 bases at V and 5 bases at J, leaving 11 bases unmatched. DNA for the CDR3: TGTGCCAGCAGGCCGGGACTAGCGGGGGCAGGGGAGGAGACCCAGTACTTC. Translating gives CASRPGLAGAGEETQYF.

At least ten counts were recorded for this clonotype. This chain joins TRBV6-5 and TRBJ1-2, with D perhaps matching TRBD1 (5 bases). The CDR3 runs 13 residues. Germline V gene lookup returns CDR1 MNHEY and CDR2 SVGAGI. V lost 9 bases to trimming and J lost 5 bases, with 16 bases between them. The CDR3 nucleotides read TGTGCCAGTAGGTGGACCCGGGGGTATGGCTACACCTTC. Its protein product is CASRWTRGYGYTF.

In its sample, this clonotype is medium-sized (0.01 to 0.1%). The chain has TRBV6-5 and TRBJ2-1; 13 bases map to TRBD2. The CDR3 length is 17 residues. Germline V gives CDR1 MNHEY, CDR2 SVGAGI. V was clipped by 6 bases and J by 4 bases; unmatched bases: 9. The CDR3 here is CASSPTSGGSLYNEQFF. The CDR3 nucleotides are TGTGCCAGCAGCCCGACTAGCGGGGGGTCTCTATACAATGAGCAGTTCTTC.

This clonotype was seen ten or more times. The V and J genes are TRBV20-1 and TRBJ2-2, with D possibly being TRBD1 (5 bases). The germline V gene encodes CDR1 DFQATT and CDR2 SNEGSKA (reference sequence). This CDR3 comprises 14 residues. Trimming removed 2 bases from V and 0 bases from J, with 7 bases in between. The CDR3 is CSARPGTNTGELFF. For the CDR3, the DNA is TGCAGTGCTAGACCAGGGACGAACACCGGGGAGCTGTTTTTT.

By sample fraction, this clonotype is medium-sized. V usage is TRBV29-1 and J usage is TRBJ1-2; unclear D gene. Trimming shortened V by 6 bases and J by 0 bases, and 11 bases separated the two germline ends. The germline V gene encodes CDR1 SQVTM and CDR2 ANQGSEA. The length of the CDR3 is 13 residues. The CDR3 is CSVRSEANYGYTF. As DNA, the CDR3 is TGCAGCGTGCGGTCAGAAGCTAACTATGGCTACACCTTC.

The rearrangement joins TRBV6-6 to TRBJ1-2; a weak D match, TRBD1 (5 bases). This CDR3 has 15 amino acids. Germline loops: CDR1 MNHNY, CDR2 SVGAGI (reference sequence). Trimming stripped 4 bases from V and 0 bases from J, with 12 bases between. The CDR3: CASSLGPTPNYGYTF. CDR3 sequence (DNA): TGTGCCAGCAGTTTGGGGCCTACCCCTAACTATGGCTACACCTTC.

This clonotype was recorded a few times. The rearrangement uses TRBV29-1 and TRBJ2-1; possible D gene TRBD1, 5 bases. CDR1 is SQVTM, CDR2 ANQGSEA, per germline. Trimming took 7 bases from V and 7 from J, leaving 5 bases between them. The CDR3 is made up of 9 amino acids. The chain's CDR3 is CSAGNEQFF. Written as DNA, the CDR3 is TGCAGCGCAGGGAATGAGCAGTTCTTC.

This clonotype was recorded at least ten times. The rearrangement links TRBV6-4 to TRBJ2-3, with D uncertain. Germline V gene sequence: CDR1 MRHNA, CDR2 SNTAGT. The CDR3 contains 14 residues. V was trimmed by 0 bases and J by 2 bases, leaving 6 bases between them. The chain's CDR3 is CASSDSRDTDTQYF. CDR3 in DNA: TGTGCCAGCAGTGACTCGCGCGACACAGATACGCAGTATTTT.

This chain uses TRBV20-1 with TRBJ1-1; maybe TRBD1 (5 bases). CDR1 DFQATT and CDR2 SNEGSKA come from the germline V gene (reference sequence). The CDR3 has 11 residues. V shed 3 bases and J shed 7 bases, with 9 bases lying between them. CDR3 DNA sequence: TGCAGTGCTAGGCTGACAGATGAAGCTTTCTTT. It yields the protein CSARLTDEAFF.

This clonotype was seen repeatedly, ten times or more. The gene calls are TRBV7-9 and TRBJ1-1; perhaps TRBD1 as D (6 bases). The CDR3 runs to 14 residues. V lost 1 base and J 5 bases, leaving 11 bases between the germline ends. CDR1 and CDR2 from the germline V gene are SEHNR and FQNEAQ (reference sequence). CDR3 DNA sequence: TGTGCCAGCAGCTTAGAGGGGGGGCGAACTGAAGCTTTCTTT. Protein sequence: CASSLEGGRTEAFF.

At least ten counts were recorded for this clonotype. CDR3 amino acids: CASSFRASSTDTQYF. The DNA of the CDR3 is TGTGCCAGCAGTTTCAGGGCTAGCAGCACAGATACGCAGTATTTT. The chain joins TRBV27 to TRBJ2-3, with D perhaps given as TRBD1 or TRBD2 (5 bases each). Per germline, CDR1 MNHEY and CDR2 SMNVEV (reference sequence). The CDR3 runs to 15 residues. V was pared by 3 bases and J by 0 bases, with 10 bases between.

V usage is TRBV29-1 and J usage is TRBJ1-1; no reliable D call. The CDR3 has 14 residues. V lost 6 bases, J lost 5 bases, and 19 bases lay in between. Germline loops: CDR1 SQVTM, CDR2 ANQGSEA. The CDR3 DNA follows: TGCAGCGTGGCCAGCGGTCAACGGGAGACTGAAGCTTTCTTT. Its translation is CSVASGQRETEAFF.

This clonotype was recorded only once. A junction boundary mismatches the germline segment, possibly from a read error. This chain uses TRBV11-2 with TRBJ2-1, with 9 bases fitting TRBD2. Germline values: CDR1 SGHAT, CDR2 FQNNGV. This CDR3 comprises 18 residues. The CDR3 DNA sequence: TGTGCCAGCAGCTTAGTACAAGTAGCGGGGGAAACCTACATTGAGCAGTTCTTC. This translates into CASSLVQVAGETYIEQFF.

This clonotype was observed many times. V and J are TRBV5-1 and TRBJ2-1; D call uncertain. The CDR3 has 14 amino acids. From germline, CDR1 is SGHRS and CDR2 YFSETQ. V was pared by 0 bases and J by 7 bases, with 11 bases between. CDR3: CASSLGEVKNEQFF. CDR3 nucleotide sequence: TGCGCCAGCAGCTTGGGGGAAGTTAAAAATGAGCAGTTCTTC.

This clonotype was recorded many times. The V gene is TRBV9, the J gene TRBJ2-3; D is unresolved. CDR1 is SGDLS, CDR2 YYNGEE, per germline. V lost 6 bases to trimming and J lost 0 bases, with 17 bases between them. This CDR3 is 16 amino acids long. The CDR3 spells CASTPLALPSTDTQYF. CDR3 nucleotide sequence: TGTGCCAGCACCCCCTTAGCCCTTCCCAGCACAGATACGCAGTATTTT.

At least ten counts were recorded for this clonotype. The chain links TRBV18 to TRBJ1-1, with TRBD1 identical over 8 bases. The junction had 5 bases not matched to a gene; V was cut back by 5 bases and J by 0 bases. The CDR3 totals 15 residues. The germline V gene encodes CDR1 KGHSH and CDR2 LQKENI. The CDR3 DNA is TGTGCCAGCTCATTTGGACAGGGAGTGAACACTGAAGCTTTCTTT. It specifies CASSFGQGVNTEAFF.

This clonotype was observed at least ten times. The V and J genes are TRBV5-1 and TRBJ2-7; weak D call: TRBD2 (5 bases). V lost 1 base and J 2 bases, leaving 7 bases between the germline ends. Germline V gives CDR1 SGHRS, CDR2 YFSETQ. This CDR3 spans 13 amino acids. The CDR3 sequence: CASSLYGAYEQYF. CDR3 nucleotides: TGCGCCAGCAGCTTGTACGGGGCCTACGAGCAGTACTTC. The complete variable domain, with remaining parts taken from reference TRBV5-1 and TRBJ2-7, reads KAGVTQTPRYLIKTRGQQVTLSCSPISGHRSVSWYQQTPGQGLQFLFEYFSETQRNKGNFPGRFSGRQFSNSRSEMNVSTLELGDSALYLCASSLYGAYEQYFGPGTRLTVT.

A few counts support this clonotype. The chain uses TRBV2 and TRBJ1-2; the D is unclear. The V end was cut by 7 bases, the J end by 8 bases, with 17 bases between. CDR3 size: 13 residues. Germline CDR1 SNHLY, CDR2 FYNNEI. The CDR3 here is CASKASPIEGYTF. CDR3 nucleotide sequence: TGTGCCAGCAAAGCCAGCCCCATTGAGGGCTACACCTTC.

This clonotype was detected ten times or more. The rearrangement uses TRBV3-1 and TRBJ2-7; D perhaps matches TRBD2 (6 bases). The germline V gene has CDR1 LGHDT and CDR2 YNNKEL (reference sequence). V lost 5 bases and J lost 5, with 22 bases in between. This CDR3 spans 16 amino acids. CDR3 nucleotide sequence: TGTGCCAGCAGCTCCCTGGGCTCTCCCGGGGGTGACGAGCAGTACTTC. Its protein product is CASSSLGSPGGDEQYF.

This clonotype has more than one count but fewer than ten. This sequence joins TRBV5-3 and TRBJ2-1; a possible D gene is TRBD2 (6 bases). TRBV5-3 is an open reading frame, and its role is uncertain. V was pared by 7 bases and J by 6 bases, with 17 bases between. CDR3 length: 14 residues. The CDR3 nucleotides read TGTGCCAGAGCAACCCGGGACGGGAGCAATGAGCAGTTCTTC. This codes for CARATRDGSNEQFF.